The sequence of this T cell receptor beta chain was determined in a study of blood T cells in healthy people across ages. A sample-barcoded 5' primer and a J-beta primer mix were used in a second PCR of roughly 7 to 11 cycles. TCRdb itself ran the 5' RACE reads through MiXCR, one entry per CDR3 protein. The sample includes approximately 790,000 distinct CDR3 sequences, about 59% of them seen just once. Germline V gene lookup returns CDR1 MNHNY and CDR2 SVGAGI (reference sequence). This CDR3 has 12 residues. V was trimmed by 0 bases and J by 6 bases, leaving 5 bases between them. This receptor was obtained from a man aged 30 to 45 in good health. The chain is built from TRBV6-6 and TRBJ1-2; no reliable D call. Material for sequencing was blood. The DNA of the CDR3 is TGTGCCAGCAGTTACTCGCAAGATGGCTACACCTTC. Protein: CASSYSQDGYTF.